The sequence of this T cell receptor beta chain was determined in a study of metastatic and nonmetastatic thyroid tumors. At the level of the study: The authors compared repertoires across blood and tumor or nodule tissue from malignant and benign thyroid patients.

There are a few counts of this clone. The antigen is undetermined. Thyroid surgery was preceded by no treatment in any patient. The length of the CDR3 is 14 residues. The V gene's germline CDR1 is KGHDR and CDR2 SFDVKD. V lost 6 bases to trimming and J lost 11 bases; unmatched junction nucleotides: 10. In the authors' workflow: A classifier of distant metastasis in papillary thyroid cancer was built from CDR3 differences (across clinicopathological groups). TCRdb re-analyzed the PCR reads using MiXCR. These V and J calls derive from TCRdb rather than the authors' analysis. The sample has 21,000 or so clones; around a sixth are singletons. Findings and caveats of the study: In blood and tumor, TCR beta diversity was reportedly significantly higher in malignant thyroid tumors than in benign nodules.

Sequencing was carried out using blood. The chain uses TRBV24-1 and TRBJ2-1; 9 positions agree with TRBD2. The sequence came from a female donor with papillary thyroid cancer or a benign thyroid nodule (not recorded which). Some clones in this sample may be carry-over from other donors' samples. The CDR3 DNA is TGTGCCACCAGTAGCGGGGGGCTCGCTAAGCAGCAGTTCTTC. Protein sequence: CATSSGGLAKQQFF.